This T cell receptor beta chain derives from a study of response to subunit inactivated influenza vaccine. This clonotype appeared a few times. TCRdb independently ran MiXCR on the RT-PCR reads; one entry per CDR3 protein. This sample has hundreds of thousands of distinct CDR3 sequences, with around 11% found just once. The same sample was also used in a study of T cells expressing NK-cell markers. That study adds: UMIs were included in TCR beta cDNA generated by 5'RACE template switching. Cells sorted as CD3+CD56+NKG2C+, CD3+CD56+NKG2C- and CD3+CD56-NKG2C+ T cells supplied the TCR beta repertoires. Sequencing covered eight donors, seven HCMV-seropositive and one seronegative.

This receptor was identified in a man aged 50 or older who received an inactivated influenza vaccine. This specimen consisted of PBMCs from blood, obtained on the day of vaccination.

The CDR3 DNA reads as TGTGCCAGTACTAGCGGGGGGCCCTACGAGCAGTACTTC. Residues: CASTSGGPYEQYF. The genes are TRBV28 and TRBJ2-7; 12 positions agree with TRBD2. V lost 9 bases and J lost 2; bases outside the gene matches: 2. This CDR3 contains 13 residues. In germline, CDR1 is MDHEN, CDR2 SYDVKM.